The 8 T cell receptor beta chains below come from one sample, sequenced in a study of shared clonotypes between healthy human individuals. TCRdb's copy holds only in-frame clones and misses some; the assay was immunoSEQ multiplex PCR. The table lists approximately 2.4 million clones, approximately 96% of them singletons, with roughly 0.13% in the top ten. The sequenced sample consisted of naive CD4+ T cells sorted from blood. This sample's subset: CD45RA+ positively selected. The receptors come from a man between 18 and 29 years old in good health.

The chain recombines TRBV28 with TRBJ1-2; maybe TRBD1 (6 bases). V was pared by 3 bases and J by 3 bases, with 11 bases between. CDR1 is MDHEN, CDR2 SYDVKM, per germline. The length of the CDR3 is 14 residues. The CDR3 region is CASSLVGQHYGYTF. The CDR3 DNA is TGTGCCAGCAGTTTGGTCGGACAGCACTATGGCTACACCTTC.

To note about this clone: Other DNA sequences from this sample encode an identical CDR3 as well. The rearrangement joins TRBV7-2 to TRBJ1-2, with D hard to call. The CDR3 is 14 amino acids. V gave up 1 base and J gave up 0 bases, with 6 bases separating them. Germline CDR1 reads SGHTA; CDR2 reads FQGNSA. CDR3 DNA: TGTGCCAGCAGCTTAGGGATTTCTAACTATGGCTACACCTTC. Its protein product is CASSLGISNYGYTF. Combining the CDR3 with reference TRBV7-2 and TRBJ1-2 gives the whole variable domain GAGVSQSPSNKVTEKGKDVELRCDPISGHTALYWYRQSLGQGLEFLIYFQGNSAPDKSGLPSDRFSAERTGGSVSTLTIQRTQQEDSAVYLCASSLGISNYGYTFGSGTRLTVV.

This clone has just one count. The J gene is TRBJ2-3, the V gene TRBV6-5; tentatively, D is TRBD2 (5 bases). The CDR3 is 14 amino acids. Deletions cut 4 bases from V and 6 bases from J, with 14 bases between. CDR1 is MNHEY and CDR2 is SVGAGI in the germline V gene. The CDR3 sequence: CASSLKGRGDTQYF. The DNA for the CDR3 is TGTGCCAGCAGTTTAAAGGGCCGAGGGGATACGCAGTATTTT.

In regard to this clone: Other DNA sequences in the sample encode the same CDR3. This chain joins TRBV30 and TRBJ2-7, with D possibly being TRBD1 or TRBD2 (6 bases each). The CDR3 has 12 residues. Trimming removed 0 bases from V and 4 bases from J, with 7 bases in between. Germline lookup yields CDR1 GTSNPN and CDR2 SVGIG (reference sequence). CDR3 protein: CAWSVGGYEQYF. Here the CDR3 DNA reads TGTGCCTGGAGTGTAGGGGGGTACGAGCAGTACTTC.

The chain is built from TRBV6-1 and TRBJ2-7; D perhaps matches TRBD1 (5 bases). The CDR3 sequence is 19 residues long. The germline V and J ends were trimmed by 3 bases and 3 bases, with 27 bases remaining between them. Germline CDR1 reads MNHNS; CDR2 reads SASEGT. The CDR3 DNA is TGTGCCAGCAGTGATAGGACATGGGTTCGGTGGGAATCTGACTACGAGCAGTACTTC. Amino acid sequence: CASSDRTWVRWESDYEQYF.

V usage is TRBV14 and J usage is TRBJ2-5; TRBD1 might be the D (5 bases). Between the trimmed V and J ends, which lost 2 bases and 2 bases, there was a span of 15 bases. The CDR3 sequence is 16 residues long. The V gene's germline CDR1 is SGHDN and CDR2 FVKESK. The CDR3 region is CASSQLRGWEQETQYF. The CDR3 region has the DNA TGTGCCAGCAGCCAACTTAGGGGCTGGGAACAAGAGACCCAGTACTTC. The complete variable domain, with remaining parts taken from reference TRBV14 and TRBJ2-5, reads EAGVTQFPSHSVIEKGQTVTLRCDPISGHDNLYWYRRVMGKEIKFLLHFVKESKQDESGMPNNRFLAERTGGTYSTLKVQPAELEDSGVYFCASSQLRGWEQETQYFGPGTRLLVL.

The V and J genes are TRBV7-8 and TRBJ1-3; no definite D call. CDR3 length: 14 residues. V was cut by 0 bases and J by 7 bases, with 10 bases left in between. Germline V gene lookup returns CDR1 SGHVS and CDR2 FQNEAQ. This CDR3 is CASSLASRQNTIYF. The CDR3 DNA reads as TGTGCCAGCAGCTTAGCCAGCAGGCAGAACACCATATATTTT.

The chain recombines TRBV6-1 with TRBJ1-1, with TRBD1 matching 12 bases. V lost 1 base, J lost 5 bases, and 8 bases stayed unmatched. This CDR3 is 17 amino acids long. Germline V gene lookup returns CDR1 MNHNS and CDR2 SASEGT. For the CDR3, the DNA is TGTGCCAGCAGTGAAGGCCGGGACAGGGGGCGCAGAACTGAAGCTTTCTTT. Its translation is CASSEGRDRGRRTEAFF.